The 14 T cell receptor beta chains below all came from one sample that was sequenced in a study of T cell repertoires in cytomegalovirus infection. From the reads, TCRdb called clonotypes with MiXCR, one entry per CDR3 protein. Of 62,000 or so distinct CDR3 sequences in the sample, around 20% are singletons; the top ten hold 60% to 75%. These receptors have no known antigen. The sample in question was CD8+ T cells from cultured PBMCs, obtained from culture after CMV antigen stimulation. All receptors come from a human donor in good health (CMV status not recorded). Some clones in this sample may be carry-over from other donors' samples.

The sample holds a few counts of this clonotype. V and J are TRBV7-9 and TRBJ1-1, with TRBD1 matching over 8 bases. Trimming cost V 6 bases and J 1 base; bases outside gene matches: 4. CDR1 and CDR2 (germline): SEHNR, FQNEAQ (reference sequence). This CDR3 is built from 14 residues. The CDR3 loop is CASRAGTGNTEAFF. The CDR3 DNA is TGTGCCAGCAGGGCCGGGACAGGGAACACTGAAGCTTTCTTT.

This clonotype was counted only a few times. This chain links TRBV12-3 or TRBV12-4 with TRBJ2-3; perhaps TRBD1 as D (6 bases). This CDR3 spans 14 amino acids. Trimming left V 2 bases short and J 6 bases short, with 12 bases between. CDR3 sequence: CASSLQGPSDTQYF. DNA for the CDR3: TGTGCCAGCAGTTTACAGGGGCCTTCGGATACGCAGTATTTT.

The chain employs TRBV24-1 and TRBJ1-2; 12 positions agree with TRBD1. CDR1 KGHDR and CDR2 SFDVKD come from the germline V gene. The CDR3 spans 19 residues. V shed 3 bases and J 7 bases; nucleotides not matched to a gene: 17. CDR3 DNA: TGTGCCACCAGTGATCCTGGGAAGAATGTGGGACAGGGGGCGAGTGGCTACACCTTC. Encoded protein: CATSDPGKNVGQGASGYTF.

This clonotype has just a few counts. The genes are TRBV7-2 and TRBJ2-7, with D unresolved. The germline CDR1 and CDR2 sequences are SGHTA and FQGNSA. The CDR3 has 15 amino acids. Trimming shortened V by 4 bases and J by 0 bases, and 13 bases separated the two germline ends. In nucleotides, the CDR3 is TGTGCCAGCAGCTATGGTCGGACGGCCTCCTACGAGCAGTACTTC. Protein sequence: CASSYGRTASYEQYF.

This clonotype turned up a few times. This rearrangement joins TRBV6-2 or TRBV6-3 to TRBJ2-1; D may be TRBD2 (5 bases). V was shortened by 1 base and J by 4 bases, with 5 bases between the two germline ends. Germline loops: CDR1 MNHEY, CDR2 SVGEGT. This CDR3 spans 13 amino acids. The CDR3 loop reads CASSYWEYNEQFF. Written as DNA, the CDR3 is TGTGCCAGCAGTTACTGGGAGTACAATGAGCAGTTCTTC.

This clonotype occurred a few times. The CDR3 spells CASSYPTPRTGSYEQYF. DNA of the CDR3: TGTGCCAGCAGTTACCCCACACCAAGGACAGGCTCCTACGAGCAGTACTTC. This chain joins TRBV6-2 or TRBV6-3 and TRBJ2-7; TRBD1 aligns across 7 bases. The CDR3 spans 17 residues. Germline CDR1 reads MNHEY; CDR2 reads SVGEGT. The V and J ends lost 2 bases and 0 bases, in that order; junction bases with no gene match: 10.

This rearrangement joins TRBV6-4 to TRBJ2-1, with D unclear. V lost 0 bases and J 0 bases, leaving 9 bases between the germline ends. This CDR3 region has 16 residues. Germline CDR1 and CDR2: MRHNA and SNTAGT. The DNA of the CDR3 is TGTGCCAGCAGTGACTCAGCTGCTAGCTCCTACAATGAGCAGTTCTTC. This sequence encodes CASSDSAASSYNEQFF.

This clonotype was seen a handful of times. This sequence joins TRBV12-3 or TRBV12-4 and TRBJ2-3; the D is unclear. The CDR3 has 14 amino acids. The V end was cut by 0 bases, the J end by 6 bases, with 10 bases between. CDR3 in DNA: TGTGCCAGCAGTTTAGCGATCGGTACGGATACGCAGTATTTT. Protein sequence: CASSLAIGTDTQYF.

By share, this clonotype ranks as medium-sized. The gene calls are TRBV6-2 or TRBV6-3 and TRBJ1-2; no clear D. The germline V gene encodes CDR1 MNHEY and CDR2 SVGEGT. V was cut by 2 bases and J by 2 bases, with 6 bases left in between. This CDR3 spans 13 amino acids. The CDR3 spells CASSYGRNYGYTF. The CDR3 nucleotides are TGTGCCAGCAGTTACGGAAGAAACTATGGCTACACCTTC.

On this clonotype: One end of the junction varies from germline; a read error may be responsible. This rearrangement joins TRBV7-6 to TRBJ2-2; D uncertain. The CDR3 runs to 15 residues. Per the germline V gene, CDR1 is SGHVS and CDR2 is FNYEAQ. This CDR3 reads CASNLETANTGELFF. CDR3 DNA: TGTGCCAGCAACTTAGAAACGGCGAACACCGGGGAGCTGTTTTTT.

The sample holds a few counts of this clonotype. The gene calls are TRBV28 and TRBJ1-5; D unclear. Germline V CDR1 and CDR2: MDHEN, SYDVKM. V was clipped by 3 bases and J by 11 bases, with 8 bases between them. This CDR3 spans 11 amino acids. CDR3 amino acids: CASSFLRTQHF. CDR3 sequence (DNA): TGTGCCAGCAGTTTCCTTCGGACCCAGCATTTT.

This clonotype was picked up a small number of times. The chain uses TRBV4-2 and TRBJ2-7, with D tentatively TRBD1 or TRBD2 (6 bases each). There are 14 residues in the CDR3. Trimming cost V 1 base and J 2 bases, with 9 bases left between them. Germline CDR1 LGHNA, CDR2 YNFKEQ. The CDR3: CASSQARGAYEQYF. The CDR3 DNA reads TGTGCCAGCAGCCAAGCAAGGGGGGCCTACGAGCAGTACTTC.

This clonotype was detected many times. This chain joins TRBV7-9 and TRBJ2-1; 10 bases are a match to TRBD2. CDR1 and CDR2 from the germline V gene are SEHNR and FQNEAQ (reference sequence). This CDR3 contains 15 residues. Trimming took 2 bases from V and 10 from J; bases not matched to a gene: 8. CDR3 amino acids: CASSLMSGGAWEQFF. DNA of the CDR3: TGTGCCAGCAGCTTAATGAGCGGGGGGGCCTGGGAGCAGTTCTTC.

The V gene is TRBV6-1, the J gene TRBJ1-1; D may be TRBD1 (5 bases). Germline assignment: CDR1 MNHNS and CDR2 SASEGT. The CDR3 contains 14 residues. Trimming took 5 bases from V and 1 from J, leaving 11 bases between them. The CDR3 nucleotides are TGTGCCAGCAGTTGGGACGCTAGGAACACTGAAGCTTTCTTT. Residues: CASSWDARNTEAFF.